This T cell receptor beta chain stems from a study of kidney transplant recipient with SARS-CoV-2 infection. There are a few counts of this clonotype. Looked up from germline, CDR1 is SGHVT and CDR2 is SQSDAQ. Trimming took 5 bases from V and 4 from J, leaving 23 bases between them. The CDR3 totals 17 residues. TCRdb itself ran the reads through MiXCR, one entry per CDR3 protein. The sample lists fewer than 250,000 distinct CDR3 sequences, 25% to 35% occurring once. This rearrangement joins TRBV7-4 to TRBJ1-2, with no clear D. This clonotype originated in a male patient aged 25-45 years who had COVID-19 and was a kidney transplant recipient. Some T cells may have originated in the graft donor. Sequenced here: a blood sample, sampled at baseline and between days 110 and 120 from a kidney transplant recipient. DNA of the CDR3: TGTGCCAGCAGCGGCGACTTTTCAGCTCGAAAGACCTATGGCTACACCTTC. Its protein product is CASSGDFSARKTYGYTF. Full variable domain (outside the CDR3, taken from reference TRBV7-4 and TRBJ1-2): GAGVSQSPRYKVAKRGRDVALRCDSISGHVTLYWYRQTLGQGSEVLTYSQSDAQRDKSGRPSGRFSAERPERSVSTLKIQRTEQGDSAVYLCASSGDFSARKTYGYTFGSGTRLTVV.